What follows are 24 T cell receptor beta chains derived from one specimen sequenced in a study of cytomegalovirus exposure and HLA in healthy donors. This table comes from immunoSEQ multiplex PCR, and its TCRdb copy is limited to in-frame clones, with some not included. The sample lists some 83,000 clones; roughly 94% were seen once. The sample consisted of PBMCs. The receptors come from a woman aged 18-30 years in good health and CMV-seropositive.

V usage is TRBV10-2 and J usage is TRBJ2-5; TRBD2 aligns across 14 bases. V was pared by 5 bases and J by 3 bases, with 2 bases of the junction left unmatched. Germline V gene data show CDR1 as WSHSY and CDR2 as SAAADI. The CDR3 has 15 amino acids. The CDR3 DNA follows: TGCGCCAGCAGTCCGACTAGCGGGAGGGAAGAGACCCAGTACTTC. It translates to CASSPTSGREETQYF.

V usage is TRBV5-1 and J usage is TRBJ2-3; TRBD1 matches 9 bases. The CDR3 sequence is 16 residues long. The V gene end was trimmed by 5 bases and the J gene end by 4 bases; junction bases not matched to a gene: 11. Germline V gene lookup returns CDR1 SGHRS and CDR2 YFSETQ. CDR3 nucleotides: TGCGCCAGCAGTATGGGGGGACAGGGAGCCGCAGATACGCAGTATTTT. Protein sequence: CASSMGGQGAADTQYF.

The gene calls are TRBV18 and TRBJ2-7; 7 bases map to TRBD2. The CDR3 spans 15 residues. J lost 0 bases, V lost 6 bases, and 8 bases had no gene match. The germline CDR1 and CDR2 sequences are KGHSH and LQKENI. The CDR3: CASSLSGVSSYEQYF. CDR3 in DNA: TGTGCCAGCTCGCTCAGCGGGGTGAGCTCCTACGAGCAGTACTTC.

The chain has TRBV5-1 and TRBJ1-3; a possible D gene is TRBD1 (6 bases). V lost 3 bases, J lost 0 bases, and 13 bases lay in between. Germline CDR1 and CDR2: SGHRS and YFSETQ. The CDR3 is 16 residues long. The CDR3 reads CASSSTNRDSGNTIYF. The CDR3 coding sequence is TGCGCCAGCAGCTCGACAAACAGGGACTCTGGAAACACCATATATTTT.

This chain links TRBV7-8 with TRBJ2-7; TRBD1 matches 8 bases. The junction had 8 bases not matched to a gene; V was cut back by 2 bases and J by 2 bases. This CDR3 is built from 16 residues. Germline assignment: CDR1 SGHVS and CDR2 FQNEAQ. The CDR3 coding sequence is TGTGCCAGCAGCTTAACGTTTGGGGGACAGGCCTACGAGCAGTACTTC. Encoded protein: CASSLTFGGQAYEQYF.

This chain joins TRBV5-1 and TRBJ2-7, with no clear D. V gave up 4 bases and J gave up 2 bases, with 13 bases separating them. Germline values: CDR1 SGHRS, CDR2 YFSETQ. The CDR3 is 14 amino acids. The DNA of the CDR3 is TGCGCCAGCAGCCCCAACACAGTTACCTACGAGCAGTACTTC. Translating gives CASSPNTVTYEQYF.

V gene TRBV2 combines with J gene TRBJ2-7; 15 bases line up with TRBD2. This CDR3 region has 17 residues. CDR1 is SNHLY, CDR2 FYNNEI, per germline. After removal of 7 bases from V and 3 bases from J, the junction contained 10 bases not matched to a gene. The chain's CDR3 is CASTRFTGLAGGYEQYF. The CDR3 nucleotides read TGTGCCAGCACTCGCTTTACGGGACTAGCGGGGGGCTACGAGCAGTACTTC.

The chain carries TRBV9 and TRBJ2-1; D might be TRBD2 (5 bases). The V end was cut by 2 bases, the J end by 2 bases, with 5 bases between. The CDR3 loop spans 13 amino acids. Germline assignment: CDR1 SGDLS and CDR2 YYNGEE. CDR3 sequence reads: CASSVEAYNEQFF. CDR3 nucleotides: TGTGCCAGCAGCGTGGAGGCCTACAATGAGCAGTTCTTC.

The rearrangement uses TRBV7-2 and TRBJ2-3; perhaps TRBD2 as D (6 bases). Germline CDR1 and CDR2: SGHTA and FQGNSA. V lost 5 bases and J lost 2, with 17 bases in between. The CDR3 has 16 amino acids. The CDR3 coding sequence is TGTGCCAGCAGCCGGGACTTTTTCTCACTCACAGATACGCAGTATTTT. Protein: CASSRDFFSLTDTQYF. Full variable domain (missing parts from reference TRBV7-2 and TRBJ2-3): GAGVSQSPSNKVTEKGKDVELRCDPISGHTALYWYRQSLGQGLEFLIYFQGNSAPDKSGLPSDRFSAERTGGSVSTLTIQRTQQEDSAVYLCASSRDFFSLTDTQYFGPGTRLTVL.

As concerns this clone: The junction and the germline gene differ at one end; a read error may be behind it. This chain connects TRBV11-3 to TRBJ2-5; perhaps TRBD1 as D (9 bases). The CDR3 spans 16 residues. From germline, CDR1 is SGHNT and CDR2 YENEEA. The CDR3 region is CASSLERGTGWETQYF. The CDR3 region has the DNA TGTGCCAGCAGCCTAGAGCGGGGGACAGGGTGGGAGACCCAGTACTTC.

This chain links TRBV7-9 with TRBJ1-3; weak D call: TRBD1 (5 bases). V shed 5 bases and J shed 2 bases, with 10 bases lying between them. This CDR3 spans 14 amino acids. Germline values: CDR1 SEHNR, CDR2 FQNEAQ (reference sequence). CDR3 coding DNA: TGTGCCAGCAGCGTCCGGGGGACTGGAAACACCATATATTTT. This codes for CASSVRGTGNTIYF. Variable domain in full (rest from reference TRBV7-9 and TRBJ1-3): DTGVSQNPRHKITKRGQNVTFRCDPISEHNRLYWYRQTLGQGPEFLTYFQNEAQLEKSRLLSDRFSAERPKGSFSTLEIQRTEQGDSAMYLCASSVRGTGNTIYFGEGSWLTVV.

The J gene is TRBJ1-2, the V gene TRBV28; maybe TRBD1 (6 bases). This CDR3 contains 15 residues. Germline CDR1 reads MDHEN; CDR2 reads SYDVKM. Trimming left V 6 bases short and J 5 bases short, with 19 bases between. The CDR3 here is CASSPPFPTGYGYTF. As DNA, the CDR3 is TGTGCCAGCAGCCCCCCCTTCCCAACAGGGTATGGCTACACCTTC.

The J gene is TRBJ2-5, the V gene TRBV9; 7 positions agree with TRBD1. V dropped 0 bases and J dropped 3; count of bases not matched to a gene: 2. The germline V gene has CDR1 SGDLS and CDR2 YYNGEE. This CDR3 spans 14 amino acids. CDR3 in DNA: TGTGCCAGCAGCGTAGAGCAGGGGGAAGAGACCCAGTACTTC. It specifies CASSVEQGEETQYF.

The rearrangement joins TRBV4-2 to TRBJ1-1, with D uncertain. The CDR3 contains 15 residues. Germline CDR1 is LGHNA and CDR2 is YNFKEQ. Trimming took off 1 base at V and 3 bases at J, with 12 bases between the two ends. The CDR3, as DNA: TGTGCCAGCAGCCAAGCCCGAGGTGCAGACACTGAAGCTTTCTTT. It encodes CASSQARGADTEAFF.

The rearrangement uses TRBV5-1 and TRBJ1-1, with D unclear. This CDR3 comprises 14 residues. V lost 4 bases and J lost 1, with 11 bases in between. CDR1 SGHRS and CDR2 YFSETQ come from the germline V gene. The chain's CDR3 is CASSLTPGNTEAFF. The CDR3 coding sequence is TGCGCCAGCAGCCTAACCCCAGGGAACACTGAAGCTTTCTTT.

The rearrangement joins TRBV2 to TRBJ2-1, with 10 bases fitting TRBD2. Germline values: CDR1 SNHLY, CDR2 FYNNEI. The CDR3 is 15 residues long. The junction had 12 bases not matched to a gene; V was cut back by 6 bases and J by 10 bases. This CDR3 is CASRVGASGSLEQFF. The CDR3, as DNA: TGTGCCAGCAGAGTAGGGGCTAGCGGGAGTTTAGAGCAGTTCTTC. Filled out from reference TRBV2 and TRBJ2-1, the complete variable domain reads EPEVTQTPSHQVTQMGQEVILRCVPISNHLYFYWYRQILGQKVEFLVSFYNNEISEKSEIFDDQFSVERPDGSNFTLKIRSTKLEDSAMYFCASRVGASGSLEQFFGPGTRLTVL.

This clone was counted between two and nine times. The rearrangement joins TRBV19 to TRBJ2-7, with 8 bases matching TRBD1. J lost 5 bases, V lost 2 bases, and 2 bases had no gene match. The CDR3 has 13 residues. The germline V gene encodes CDR1 LNHDA and CDR2 SQIVND (reference sequence). CDR3 residues: CASSIPGGHEQYF. In DNA form, the CDR3 reads TGTGCCAGTAGTATACCAGGGGGCCACGAGCAGTACTTC.

The sample holds one count of this clone. The gene calls are TRBV9 and TRBJ2-7; 9 bases fit TRBD1. In germline, CDR1 is SGDLS, CDR2 YYNGEE. With 6 bases clipped from V and 5 bases from J, the junction kept 6 bases outside the gene matches. There are 13 residues in the CDR3. The CDR3 nucleotides are TGTGCCAGCAACACCGGGACAGGGAACGAGCAGTACTTC. Its translation: CASNTGTGNEQYF.

This CDR3 is CASSSGGLNEKLFF. The CDR3 nucleotides read TGTGCCAGCAGCTCAGGGGGCCTCAATGAAAAACTGTTTTTT. The V gene is TRBV28, the J gene TRBJ1-4, with 8 bases identical to TRBD1. Per the germline V gene, CDR1 is MDHEN and CDR2 is SYDVKM. The trim removed 6 bases at V and 5 bases at J, leaving 5 bases unmatched. The CDR3 runs to 14 residues.

A few counts support this clone. This sequence joins TRBV7-8 and TRBJ1-1; D perhaps matches TRBD1 (6 bases). Germline assignment: CDR1 SGHVS and CDR2 FQNEAQ. The CDR3 extends over 18 amino acids. The V and J ends lost 5 bases and 9 bases respectively, with 31 bases between them. The CDR3 sequence: CASSPYRVLMRERPKAFF. The CDR3 bases are TGTGCCAGCAGCCCGTACAGGGTGTTGATGCGTGAGCGCCCGAAAGCTTTCTTT.

As regards this clone: Other nucleotide sequences from this sample produce the same CDR3. Here the CDR3 DNA reads TGCGCCAGCAGCCAAAGGACAGGATCCTACGAGCAGTACTTC. Amino acid sequence: CASSQRTGSYEQYF. The rearrangement uses TRBV4-3 and TRBJ2-7; 7 bases match TRBD1. The germline CDR1 and CDR2 sequences are LGHNA and YSLEER. CDR3 size: 14 residues. V dropped 2 bases and J dropped 1; count of bases not matched to a gene: 2.

The V gene is TRBV7-9, the J gene TRBJ2-1; perhaps TRBD1 as D (6 bases). The CDR3 contains 14 residues. CDR1 and CDR2 from the germline V gene are SEHNR and FQNEAQ (reference sequence). The ends were cut back, 1 base at V and 7 bases at J, with 11 bases in the middle. CDR3 loop: CASSLGQGLNEQFF. CDR3 in DNA: TGTGCCAGCAGCTTAGGCCAGGGGTTAAATGAGCAGTTCTTC.

This sequence joins TRBV16 and TRBJ1-1, with 8 bases lining up with TRBD1. Germline V lookup: CDR1 KGHSY, CDR2 FQNENV. J gave up 11 bases and V 3 bases, and 5 bases lay outside the gene matches. There are 12 residues in the CDR3. The CDR3: CASSHRQGSAFF. CDR3 nucleotide sequence: TGTGCCAGCAGCCATCGACAGGGGAGCGCTTTCTTT.

The CDR3 spells CAWTREGPPDTQYF. The CDR3 nucleotides read TGTGCCTGGACTCGGGAGGGCCCTCCAGATACGCAGTATTTT. The J gene is TRBJ2-3, the V gene TRBV30; TRBD2 aligns across 8 bases. J was trimmed by 4 bases and V by 4 bases; bases with no gene match: 7. From germline, CDR1 is GTSNPN and CDR2 SVGIG (reference sequence). The CDR3 runs 14 residues.